The 12 T cell receptor beta chains reported below all come from one sample, sequenced in a study of T cell repertoires in cytomegalovirus infection (dated by TCRdb to between 2019 and 2020). Sequencer: Illumina HiSeq 1500. The raw public data were reprocessed by TCRdb itself: fastp quality trimming at Q25, MiXCR clonotype calling, in-frame beta chains only. Rows with one shared CDR3 protein collapse into an entry with the most common genes and DNA. Counted in this sample were 70,000 to 75,000 distinct CDR3 sequences; just under 4% of them appeared once. The top ten hold 20% to 25% of the sample. Sequenced: PBMCs. The receptors derive from a human donor in good health (CMV status not recorded). Some clones in this sample may be carry-over from other donors' samples.

In this sample, this clonotype turned up many times. This chain uses TRBV28 with TRBJ2-5, with TRBD1 matching over 9 bases. After removal of 3 bases from V and 4 bases from J, the junction contained 9 bases not matched to a gene. The CDR3 spans 16 residues. Germline-derived CDR1 and CDR2 are MDHEN and SYDVKM. Here the CDR3 DNA reads TGTGCCAGCAGTTTTCCCGGGACAGGGAGGAGAGAGACCCAGTACTTC. Its translation: CASSFPGTGRRETQYF.

This clonotype was observed many times. This chain links TRBV28 with TRBJ1-1, with D possibly being TRBD1 (5 bases). Trimming took off 3 bases at V and 4 bases at J, with 12 bases between the two ends. Germline lookup yields CDR1 MDHEN and CDR2 SYDVKM. This CDR3 comprises 14 residues. CDR3 in DNA: TGTGCCAGCAGTTTGCAGGTCGGGGGCACTGAAGCTTTCTTT. This gives the protein CASSLQVGGTEAFF.

The sample holds many counts of this clonotype. The rearrangement joins TRBV7-8 to TRBJ2-1; the D is unclear. Per germline, CDR1 SGHVS and CDR2 FQNEAQ. The ends were cut back, 5 bases at V and 4 bases at J, with 18 bases in the middle. This CDR3 comprises 16 residues. The CDR3 loop reads CASSLDHLRGYNEQFF. Written as DNA, the CDR3 is TGTGCCAGCAGCCTCGACCATCTCCGAGGTTACAATGAGCAGTTCTTC.

This clonotype has at least ten counts. J is TRBJ2-3 and V is TRBV20-1; perhaps TRBD2 as D (5 bases). V was cut by 6 bases and J by 5 bases, with 6 bases left in between. The CDR3 is 10 amino acids. Germline values: CDR1 DFQATT, CDR2 SNEGSKA (reference sequence). CDR3 residues: CSAEVDTQYF. CDR3 nucleotide sequence: TGCAGTGCGGAGGTAGATACGCAGTATTTT.

This clonotype was seen repeatedly, ten times or more. The J gene is TRBJ1-1, the V gene TRBV7-9, with D unresolved. The CDR3 is 13 residues long. CDR1 is SEHNR, CDR2 FQNEAQ, per germline (reference sequence). V dropped 8 bases and J dropped 0 bases, with 10 bases sitting between them. This CDR3 is CASEGRLNTEAFF. In DNA form, the CDR3 reads TGTGCCAGCGAAGGCAGGTTGAACACTGAAGCTTTCTTT.

There are many counts of this clonotype. This chain uses TRBV7-2 with TRBJ1-1, with D unclear. V was pared by 0 bases and J by 5 bases, with 13 bases between. The germline CDR1 and CDR2 sequences are SGHTA and FQGNSA. CDR3 size: 15 residues. This CDR3 reads CASSLAQGVWTEAFF. CDR3 DNA: TGTGCCAGCAGCTTAGCGCAAGGTGTATGGACTGAAGCTTTCTTT.

Ten or more counts support this clonotype. The chain combines TRBV7-2 with TRBJ2-2; TRBD1 matches at 8 bases. Germline-derived CDR1 and CDR2 are SGHTA and FQGNSA. J gave up 0 bases and V 4 bases, and 4 bases lay outside the gene matches. The CDR3 length is 16 residues. CDR3 amino acids: CASSSQGGTNTGELFF. In DNA, the CDR3 is TGTGCCAGCAGCTCACAGGGGGGCACGAACACCGGGGAGCTGTTTTTT.

This clonotype came up many times. The chain combines TRBV7-6 with TRBJ1-4, with D hard to call. V was cut by 4 bases and J by 7 bases, with 4 bases left in between. This CDR3 is 11 amino acids long. Germline V gene lookup returns CDR1 SGHVS and CDR2 FNYEAQ. This CDR3 is CASSYGEKLFF. DNA for the CDR3: TGTGCCAGCAGCTATGGTGAAAAACTGTTTTTT.

The gene calls are TRBV11-2 and TRBJ1-1, with D maybe TRBD1 (5 bases). V lost 4 bases and J lost 4, with 16 bases in between. This CDR3 is 15 amino acids long. Per the germline V gene, CDR1 is SGHAT and CDR2 is FQNNGV. CDR3 amino acids: CASSWGWGGGTEAFF. CDR3 bases: TGTGCCAGCAGCTGGGGATGGGGCGGCGGCACTGAAGCTTTCTTT.

This clonotype was recorded at least ten times. This rearrangement joins TRBV7-2 to TRBJ2-3, with unresolved D. Germline loops: CDR1 SGHTA, CDR2 FQGNSA. Trimming shortened V by 4 bases and J by 6 bases, and 8 bases separated the two germline ends. The CDR3 contains 12 residues. The CDR3 region has the DNA TGTGCCAGCAGCTCTCAGAGGGATACGCAGTATTTT. Protein sequence: CASSSQRDTQYF.

This clonotype was detected many times. This sequence joins TRBV7-2 and TRBJ2-1; 8 bases line up with TRBD1. V was pared by 5 bases and J by 15 bases, with 6 bases of the junction left unmatched. The germline V gene has CDR1 SGHTA and CDR2 FQGNSA. This CDR3 contains 11 residues. CDR3: CASSAGGARFF. The CDR3 bases are TGTGCCAGCAGCGCAGGGGGCGCGAGGTTCTTC.

This clonotype was observed many times. J is TRBJ2-7 and V is TRBV7-2, with 9 nucleotides matching TRBD1. Germline-derived CDR1 and CDR2 are SGHTA and FQGNSA. V lost 4 bases to trimming and J lost 1 base; unmatched junction nucleotides: 5. The CDR3 has 15 amino acids. CDR3 bases: TGTGCCAGCAGCTCGAGACAGGGGGTATCCTACGAGCAGTACTTC. The encoded protein is CASSSRQGVSYEQYF.